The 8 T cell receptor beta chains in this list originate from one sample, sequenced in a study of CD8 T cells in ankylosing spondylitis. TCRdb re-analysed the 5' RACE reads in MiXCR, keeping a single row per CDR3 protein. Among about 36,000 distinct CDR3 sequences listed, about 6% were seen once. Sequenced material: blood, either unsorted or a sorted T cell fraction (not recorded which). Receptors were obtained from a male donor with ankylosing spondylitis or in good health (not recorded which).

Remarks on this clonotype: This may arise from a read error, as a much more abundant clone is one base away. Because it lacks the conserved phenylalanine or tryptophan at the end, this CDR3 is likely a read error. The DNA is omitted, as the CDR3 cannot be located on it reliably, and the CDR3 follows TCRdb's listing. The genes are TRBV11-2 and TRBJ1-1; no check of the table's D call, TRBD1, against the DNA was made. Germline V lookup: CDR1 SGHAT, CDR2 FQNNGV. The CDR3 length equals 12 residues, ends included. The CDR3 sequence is CASSLQGREVFI.

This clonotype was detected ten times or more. The CDR3 DNA reads as TGTGCCAGCAGTTACTCGAATTACAGAAGCTCCTATAATTCACCCCTCCACTTT. Translating it yields CASSYSNYRSSYNSPLHF. The gene calls are TRBV6-5 and TRBJ1-6; D not certain. V shed 0 bases and J shed 0 bases, with 12 bases lying between them. Germline lookup yields CDR1 MNHEY and CDR2 SVGAGI. CDR3 size: 18 residues.

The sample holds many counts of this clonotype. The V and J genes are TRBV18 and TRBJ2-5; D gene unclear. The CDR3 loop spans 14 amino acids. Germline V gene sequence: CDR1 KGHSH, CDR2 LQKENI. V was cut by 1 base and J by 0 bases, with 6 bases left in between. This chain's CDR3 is CASSPLADQETQYF. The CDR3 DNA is TGTGCCAGCTCACCACTGGCTGACCAAGAGACCCAGTACTTC.

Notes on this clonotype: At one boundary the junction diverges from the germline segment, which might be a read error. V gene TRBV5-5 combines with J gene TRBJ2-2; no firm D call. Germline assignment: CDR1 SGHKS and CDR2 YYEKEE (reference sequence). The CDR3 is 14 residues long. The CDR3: CAISPGPACGELFF. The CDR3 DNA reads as TGTGCCATCAGCCCCGGGCCGGCCTGCGGGGAGCTGTTTTTT.

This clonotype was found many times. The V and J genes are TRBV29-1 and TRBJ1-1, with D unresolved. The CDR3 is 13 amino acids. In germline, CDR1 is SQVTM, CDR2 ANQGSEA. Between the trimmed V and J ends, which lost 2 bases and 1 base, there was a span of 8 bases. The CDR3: CSVEYRRNTEAFF. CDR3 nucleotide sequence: TGCAGCGTTGAATATCGAAGGAACACTGAAGCTTTCTTT.

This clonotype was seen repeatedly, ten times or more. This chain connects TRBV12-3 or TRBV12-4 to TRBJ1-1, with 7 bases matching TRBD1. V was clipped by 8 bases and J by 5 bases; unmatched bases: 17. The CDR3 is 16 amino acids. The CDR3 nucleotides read TGTGCCAGCGTTTTGATCTCAGGGGGTATTAGGACTGAAGCTTTCTTT. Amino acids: CASVLISGGIRTEAFF.

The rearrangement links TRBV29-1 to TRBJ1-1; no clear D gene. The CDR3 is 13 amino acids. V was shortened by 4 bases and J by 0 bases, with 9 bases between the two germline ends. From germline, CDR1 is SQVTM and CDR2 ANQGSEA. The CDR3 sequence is CSVGGIMNTEAFF. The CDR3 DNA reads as TGCAGCGTTGGGGGTATAATGAACACTGAAGCTTTCTTT.

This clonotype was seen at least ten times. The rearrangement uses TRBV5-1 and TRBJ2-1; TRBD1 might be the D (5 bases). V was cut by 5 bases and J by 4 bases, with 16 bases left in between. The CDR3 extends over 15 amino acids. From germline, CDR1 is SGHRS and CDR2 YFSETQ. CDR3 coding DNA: TGCGCCAGCAGTTTTTCGGACACTTTTTACAATGAGCAGTTCTTC. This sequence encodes CASSFSDTFYNEQFF. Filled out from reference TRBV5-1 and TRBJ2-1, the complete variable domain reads KAGVTQTPRYLIKTRGQQVTLSCSPISGHRSVSWYQQTPGQGLQFLFEYFSETQRNKGNFPGRFSGRQFSNSRSEMNVSTLELGDSALYLCASSFSDTFYNEQFFGPGTRLTVL.